This T cell receptor beta chain originates from a study of cytomegalovirus exposure and HLA in healthy donors. Broader study findings: Researchers had no immune exposure information except CMV serostatus available.

Vbeta (60) and Jbeta (13) primers were used in the PCR. The assay was immunoSEQ multiplex PCR, and TCRdb's table has in-frame clones only and misses some. The table has 120,000 or so clones, 70% to 85% seen once; the top ten hold under 3.5%. Though nominally healthy at sampling, donors likely had unrecorded immune exposures. Concerning this clone: The target antigen is unknown.

Sequences were obtained from PBMCs. The sequence was collected from a woman aged 45 to 65 in good health and CMV-seronegative.

CDR3 bases: TGCGCCAGCAGCCACCGGGGACAGGGACAAGAGACCCAGTACTTC. Amino acids: CASSHRGQGQETQYF. This chain uses TRBV5-1 with TRBJ2-5; 9 bases agree with TRBD1. The CDR3 totals 15 residues. Germline CDR1 SGHRS, CDR2 YFSETQ. Trimming took 4 bases from V and 2 from J; bases not matched to a gene: 6.